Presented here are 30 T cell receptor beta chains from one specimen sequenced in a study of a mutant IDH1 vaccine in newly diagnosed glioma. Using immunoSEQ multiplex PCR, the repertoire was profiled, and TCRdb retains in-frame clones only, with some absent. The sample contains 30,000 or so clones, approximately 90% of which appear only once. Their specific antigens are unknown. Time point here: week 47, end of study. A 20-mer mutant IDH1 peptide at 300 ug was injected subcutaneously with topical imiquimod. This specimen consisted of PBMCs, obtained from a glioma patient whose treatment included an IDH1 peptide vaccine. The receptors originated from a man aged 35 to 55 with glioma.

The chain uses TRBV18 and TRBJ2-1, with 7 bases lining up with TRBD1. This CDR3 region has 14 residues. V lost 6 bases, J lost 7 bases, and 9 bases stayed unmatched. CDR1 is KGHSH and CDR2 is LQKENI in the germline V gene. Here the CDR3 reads CASSPEGRGNEQFF. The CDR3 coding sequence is TGTGCCAGCTCCCCCGAGGGCAGGGGGAATGAGCAGTTCTTC.

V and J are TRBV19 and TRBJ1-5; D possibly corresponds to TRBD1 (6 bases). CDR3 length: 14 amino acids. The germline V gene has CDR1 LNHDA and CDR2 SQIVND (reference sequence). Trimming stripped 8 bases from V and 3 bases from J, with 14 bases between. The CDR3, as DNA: TGTGCCAGTCGACATTACAGGGACAATCAGCCCCAGCATTTT. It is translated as CASRHYRDNQPQHF.

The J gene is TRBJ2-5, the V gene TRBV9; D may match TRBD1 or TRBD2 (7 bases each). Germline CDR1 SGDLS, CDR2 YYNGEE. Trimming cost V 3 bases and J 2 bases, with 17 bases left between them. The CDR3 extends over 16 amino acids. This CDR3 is CASSEASGGGQETQYF. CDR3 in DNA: TGTGCCAGCAGCGAGGCCTCAGGGGGGGGTCAAGAGACCCAGTACTTC.

CDR3 sequence: CASSLAGLETQYF. In DNA form, the CDR3 reads TGTGCCAGCAGCTTGGCAGGGTTGGAGACCCAGTACTTC. V is TRBV5-5 and J is TRBJ2-5, with D perhaps matching TRBD1 (5 bases). The germline gives CDR1 SGHKS, CDR2 YYEKEE (reference sequence). Between the trimmed V and J ends, which lost 0 bases and 5 bases, there was a span of 8 bases. The CDR3 covers 13 residues.

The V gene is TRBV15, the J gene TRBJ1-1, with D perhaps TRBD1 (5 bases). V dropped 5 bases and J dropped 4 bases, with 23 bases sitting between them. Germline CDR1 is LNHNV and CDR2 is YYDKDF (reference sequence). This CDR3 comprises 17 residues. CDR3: CATSDSGTGRGGTEAFF. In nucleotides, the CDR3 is TGTGCCACCAGCGACTCAGGCACGGGTCGGGGGGGCACTGAAGCTTTCTTT.

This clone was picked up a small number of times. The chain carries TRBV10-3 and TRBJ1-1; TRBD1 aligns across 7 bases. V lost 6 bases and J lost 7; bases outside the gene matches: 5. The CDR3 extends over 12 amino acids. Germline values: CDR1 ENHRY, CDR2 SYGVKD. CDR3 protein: CAIRGDSYEAFF. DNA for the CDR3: TGTGCCATCAGAGGGGACAGCTATGAAGCTTTCTTT.

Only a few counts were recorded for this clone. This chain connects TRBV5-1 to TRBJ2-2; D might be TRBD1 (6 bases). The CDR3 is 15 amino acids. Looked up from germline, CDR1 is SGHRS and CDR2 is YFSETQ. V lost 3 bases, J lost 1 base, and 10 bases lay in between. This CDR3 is CASSSETGNTGELFF. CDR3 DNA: TGCGCCAGCAGCTCGGAGACAGGGAACACCGGGGAGCTGTTTTTT. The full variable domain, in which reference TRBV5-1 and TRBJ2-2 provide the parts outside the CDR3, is KAGVTQTPRYLIKTRGQQVTLSCSPISGHRSVSWYQQTPGQGLQFLFEYFSETQRNKGNFPGRFSGRQFSNSRSEMNVSTLELGDSALYLCASSSETGNTGELFFGEGSRLTVL.

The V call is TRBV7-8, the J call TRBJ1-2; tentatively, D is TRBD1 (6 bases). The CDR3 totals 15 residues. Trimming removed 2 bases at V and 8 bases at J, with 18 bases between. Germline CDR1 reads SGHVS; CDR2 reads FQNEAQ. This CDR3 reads CASSLYPTGLGGYTF. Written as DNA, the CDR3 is TGTGCCAGCAGCTTATACCCCACAGGGTTGGGCGGCTACACCTTC.

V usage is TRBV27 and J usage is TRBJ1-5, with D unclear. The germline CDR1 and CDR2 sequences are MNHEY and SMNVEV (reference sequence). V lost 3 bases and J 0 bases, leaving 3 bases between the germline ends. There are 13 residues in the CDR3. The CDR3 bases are TGTGCCAGCAGTTTTTATAGCAATCAGCCCCAGCATTTT. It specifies CASSFYSNQPQHF.

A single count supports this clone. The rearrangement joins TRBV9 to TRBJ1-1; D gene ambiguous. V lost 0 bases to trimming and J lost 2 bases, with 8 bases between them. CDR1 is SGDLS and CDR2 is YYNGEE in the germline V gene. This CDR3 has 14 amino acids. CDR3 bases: TGTGCCAGCAGCGTAGGGGCAGCAAACACTGAAGCTTTCTTT. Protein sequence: CASSVGAANTEAFF.

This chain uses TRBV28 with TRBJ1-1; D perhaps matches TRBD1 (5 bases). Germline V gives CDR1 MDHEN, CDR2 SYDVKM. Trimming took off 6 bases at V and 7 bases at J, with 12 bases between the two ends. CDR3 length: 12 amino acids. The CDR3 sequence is CASRGPGGEAFF. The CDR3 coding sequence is TGTGCCAGCAGGGGGCCCGGTGGTGAAGCTTTCTTT.

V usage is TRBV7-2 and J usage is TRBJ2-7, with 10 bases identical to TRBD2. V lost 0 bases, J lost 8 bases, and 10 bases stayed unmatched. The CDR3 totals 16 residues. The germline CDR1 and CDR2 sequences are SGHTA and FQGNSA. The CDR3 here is CASSLAGTSEGYQQYF. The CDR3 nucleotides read TGTGCCAGCAGCTTAGCGGGGACTAGCGAGGGTTACCAGCAGTACTTC.

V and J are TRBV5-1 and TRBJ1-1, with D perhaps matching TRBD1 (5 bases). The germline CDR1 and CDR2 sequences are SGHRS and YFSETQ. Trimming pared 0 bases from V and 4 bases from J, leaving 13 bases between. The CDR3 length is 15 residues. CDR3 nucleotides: TGCGCCAGCAGCTTGGTAGTAGGGGATGGCACTGAAGCTTTCTTT. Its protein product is CASSLVVGDGTEAFF.

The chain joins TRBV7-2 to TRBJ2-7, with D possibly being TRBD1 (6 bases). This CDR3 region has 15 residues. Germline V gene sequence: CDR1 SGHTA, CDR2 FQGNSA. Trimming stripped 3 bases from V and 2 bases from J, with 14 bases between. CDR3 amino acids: CASSFLTGATYEQYF. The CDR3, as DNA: TGTGCCAGCAGCTTTTTGACAGGCGCCACCTACGAGCAGTACTTC.

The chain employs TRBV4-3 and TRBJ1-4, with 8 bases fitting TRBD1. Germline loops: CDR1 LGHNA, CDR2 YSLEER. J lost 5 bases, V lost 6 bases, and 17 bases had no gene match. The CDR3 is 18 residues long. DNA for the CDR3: TGCGCCAGCAGTCCCTCCAACAGGGGGAGACGAGGAAATGAAAAACTGTTTTTT. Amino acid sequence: CASSPSNRGRRGNEKLFF.

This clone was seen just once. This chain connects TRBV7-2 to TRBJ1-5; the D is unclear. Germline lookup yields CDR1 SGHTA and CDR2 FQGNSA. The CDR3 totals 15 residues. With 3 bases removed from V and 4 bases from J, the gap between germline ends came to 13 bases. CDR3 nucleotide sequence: TGTGCCAGCAGCTTCGGGGATGTTGTAAATCAGCCCCAGCATTTT. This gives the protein CASSFGDVVNQPQHF.

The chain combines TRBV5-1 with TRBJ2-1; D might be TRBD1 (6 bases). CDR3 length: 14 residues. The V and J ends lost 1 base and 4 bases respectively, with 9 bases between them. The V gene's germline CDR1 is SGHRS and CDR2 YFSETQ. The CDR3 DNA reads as TGCGCCAGCAGCTTGACAGGGAAGTACAATGAGCAGTTCTTC. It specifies CASSLTGKYNEQFF.

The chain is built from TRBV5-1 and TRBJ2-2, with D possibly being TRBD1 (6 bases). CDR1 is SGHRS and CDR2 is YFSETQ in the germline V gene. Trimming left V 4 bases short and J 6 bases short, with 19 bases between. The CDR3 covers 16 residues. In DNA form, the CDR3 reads TGCGCCAGCAGCCCCGCAGGGGCAGGGGCATCCGGGGAGCTGTTTTTT. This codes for CASSPAGAGASGELFF. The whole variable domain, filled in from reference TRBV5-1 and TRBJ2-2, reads KAGVTQTPRYLIKTRGQQVTLSCSPISGHRSVSWYQQTPGQGLQFLFEYFSETQRNKGNFPGRFSGRQFSNSRSEMNVSTLELGDSALYLCASSPAGAGASGELFFGEGSRLTVL.

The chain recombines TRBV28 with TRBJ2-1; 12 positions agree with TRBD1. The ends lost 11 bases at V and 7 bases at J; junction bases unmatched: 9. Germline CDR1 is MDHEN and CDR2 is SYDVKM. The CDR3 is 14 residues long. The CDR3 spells CAGGGTGGWNEQFF. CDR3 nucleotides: TGTGCCGGGGGCGGGACAGGGGGCTGGAATGAGCAGTTCTTC.

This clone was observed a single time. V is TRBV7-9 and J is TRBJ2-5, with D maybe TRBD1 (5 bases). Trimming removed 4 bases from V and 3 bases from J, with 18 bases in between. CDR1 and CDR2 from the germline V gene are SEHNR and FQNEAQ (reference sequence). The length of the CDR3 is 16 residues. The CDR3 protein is CASSSQGGAVEETQYF. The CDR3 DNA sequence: TGTGCCAGCAGCTCCCAAGGTGGGGCGGTGGAAGAGACCCAGTACTTC. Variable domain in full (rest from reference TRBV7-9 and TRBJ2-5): DTGVSQNPRHKITKRGQNVTFRCDPISEHNRLYWYRQTLGQGPEFLTYFQNEAQLEKSRLLSDRFSAERPKGSFSTLEIQRTEQGDSAMYLCASSSQGGAVEETQYFGPGTRLLVL.

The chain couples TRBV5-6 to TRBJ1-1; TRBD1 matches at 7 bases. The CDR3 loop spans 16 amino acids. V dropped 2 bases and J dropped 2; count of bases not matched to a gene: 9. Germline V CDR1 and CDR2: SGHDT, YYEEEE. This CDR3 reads CASSFGAGGGNTEAFF. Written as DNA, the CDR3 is TGTGCCAGCAGCTTCGGGGCAGGGGGAGGCAACACTGAAGCTTTCTTT.

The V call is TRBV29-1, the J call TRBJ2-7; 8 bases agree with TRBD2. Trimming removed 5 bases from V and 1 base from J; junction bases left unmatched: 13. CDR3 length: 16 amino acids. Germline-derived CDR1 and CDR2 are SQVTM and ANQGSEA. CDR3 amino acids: CSVRAGDFSDSYEQYF. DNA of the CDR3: TGCAGCGTTAGAGCGGGAGATTTCTCTGATTCCTACGAGCAGTACTTC.

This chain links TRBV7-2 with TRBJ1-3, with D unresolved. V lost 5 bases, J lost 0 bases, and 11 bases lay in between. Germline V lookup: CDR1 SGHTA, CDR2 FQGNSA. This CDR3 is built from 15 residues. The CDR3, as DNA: TGTGCCAGCAGCCCCCCAAGCAGCTCTGGAAACACCATATATTTT. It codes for CASSPPSSSGNTIYF. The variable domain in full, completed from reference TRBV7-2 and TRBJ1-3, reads GAGVSQSPSNKVTEKGKDVELRCDPISGHTALYWYRQSLGQGLEFLIYFQGNSAPDKSGLPSDRFSAERTGGSVSTLTIQRTQQEDSAVYLCASSPPSSSGNTIYFGEGSWLTVV.

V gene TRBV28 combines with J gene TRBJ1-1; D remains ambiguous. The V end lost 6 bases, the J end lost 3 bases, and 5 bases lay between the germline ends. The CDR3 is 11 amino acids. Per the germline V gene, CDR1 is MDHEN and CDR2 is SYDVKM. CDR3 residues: CASRRDTEAFF. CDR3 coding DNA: TGTGCCAGCAGGAGAGACACTGAAGCTTTCTTT.

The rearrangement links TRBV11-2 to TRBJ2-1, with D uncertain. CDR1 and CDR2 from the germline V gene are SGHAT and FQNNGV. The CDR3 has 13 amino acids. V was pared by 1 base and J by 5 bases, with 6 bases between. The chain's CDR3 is CASSLGQNNEQFF. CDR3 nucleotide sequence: TGTGCCAGCAGCTTAGGGCAGAACAATGAGCAGTTCTTC.

CDR3 DNA: TGTGCCAGCAGTCCATGGACAGGGGCGGGCTACAATGAGCAGTTCTTC. Translating it yields CASSPWTGAGYNEQFF. The chain has TRBV27 and TRBJ2-1, with 9 nucleotides matching TRBD1. CDR3 size: 16 residues. Germline CDR1 MNHEY, CDR2 SMNVEV (reference sequence). Trimming cost V 5 bases and J 3 bases; bases outside gene matches: 8.

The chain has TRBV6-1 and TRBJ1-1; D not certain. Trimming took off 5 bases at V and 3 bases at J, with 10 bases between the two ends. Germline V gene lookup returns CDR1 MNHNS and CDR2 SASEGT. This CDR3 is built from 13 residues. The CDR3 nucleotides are TGTGCCAGCAGTCCCTATAGGGACACTGAAGCTTTCTTT. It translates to CASSPYRDTEAFF.

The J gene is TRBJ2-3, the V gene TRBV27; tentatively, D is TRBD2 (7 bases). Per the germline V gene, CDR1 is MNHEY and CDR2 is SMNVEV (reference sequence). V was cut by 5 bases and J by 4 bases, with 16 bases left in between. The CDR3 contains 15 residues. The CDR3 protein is CASSPRRGGADTQYF. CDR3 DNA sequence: TGTGCCAGCAGTCCCCGGCGCGGGGGCGCAGATACGCAGTATTTT.

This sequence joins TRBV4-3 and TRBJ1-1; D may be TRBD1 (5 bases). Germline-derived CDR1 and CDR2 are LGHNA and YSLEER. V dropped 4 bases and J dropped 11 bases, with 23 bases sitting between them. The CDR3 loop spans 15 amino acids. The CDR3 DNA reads TGCGCCAGCAGCCTCTATCGAGGGGAGGATGATGCGGCTTTCTTT. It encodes CASSLYRGEDDAAFF.

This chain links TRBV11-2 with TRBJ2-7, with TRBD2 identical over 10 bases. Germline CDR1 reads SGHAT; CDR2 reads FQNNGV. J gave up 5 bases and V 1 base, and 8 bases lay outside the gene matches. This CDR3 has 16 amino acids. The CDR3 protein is CASSLGGLAGVDEQYF. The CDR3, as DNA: TGTGCCAGCAGCTTAGGTGGGCTAGCGGGAGTCGACGAGCAGTACTTC.